This TCR beta chain was found in a study of blood T cell repertoires in COVID-19. Assay: immunoSEQ multiplex PCR; the TCRdb copy retains only in-frame clones and omits some. The sample consists of 220,000 or so clones, about 91% of them appearing once. V lost 4 bases and J lost 4; bases outside the gene matches: 8. This CDR3 is 15 amino acids long. Looked up from germline, CDR1 is SGHAT and CDR2 is FQNNGV. The chain links TRBV11-2 to TRBJ1-2, with 8 bases lining up with TRBD1. The TCR sequence derives from a woman aged 45-65 years with acute COVID-19. The sample consisted of PBMCs or T cells enriched from blood (not recorded which). CDR3 amino acids: CASSWAQGAGYGYTF. CDR3 sequence (DNA): TGTGCCAGCAGCTGGGCTCAGGGGGCTGGCTATGGCTACACCTTC.